This section outlines one TCR beta chain sequence together with its context. In TCRdb, the RT-PCR reads were re-called with MiXCR into one record per CDR3 protein. Of approximately 720,000 distinct CDR3 sequences in the sample, over 12% were seen once. The CDR3 runs to 13 residues. Trimming took 2 bases from V and 5 from J, leaving 10 bases between them. Germline lookup yields CDR1 SGDLS and CDR2 YYNGEE. The sequenced sample was memory CD4+ T cells from blood. V gene TRBV9 combines with J gene TRBJ2-5; no reliable D call. The receptor's source is a female donor in good health, serving as a healthy control. CDR3 DNA: TGTGCCAGCAGCGTCCTGACCGGGGAGACCCAGTACTTC. It yields the protein CASSVLTGETQYF.